Following are 27 T cell receptor beta chains from one sample sequenced in a study of identifying expanded T cells in peripheral blood. Assay: immunoSEQ multiplex PCR; the TCRdb copy retains only in-frame clones and omits some. The table shows approximately 83,000 clones, with roughly 85% occurring only once. The sequenced sample was blood. These receptors were collected from a person aged 18 to 70 in good health.

The chain employs TRBV9 and TRBJ2-5; 10 bases are shared with TRBD2. V lost 1 base and J lost 3; bases outside the gene matches: 24. The germline V gene has CDR1 SGDLS and CDR2 YYNGEE. This CDR3 spans 22 amino acids. CDR3 DNA: TGTGCCAGCAGCGTATCACCCATAAGGGACGGGATTACTAGCGGGGAGGAAGAGACCCAGTACTTC. Translated: CASSVSPIRDGITSGEEETQYF.

V usage is TRBV11-3 and J usage is TRBJ2-3; possibly TRBD1 or TRBD2 for D (6 bases each). The CDR3 sequence is 17 residues long. Trimming removed 5 bases from V and 4 bases from J, with 22 bases in between. The germline gives CDR1 SGHNT, CDR2 YENEEA. The CDR3: CASSTPGATLSSDTQYF. CDR3 nucleotides: TGTGCCAGCAGCACCCCGGGGGCAACTCTCTCCTCAGATACGCAGTATTTT.

This clone was detected only once. The J gene is TRBJ1-2, the V gene TRBV12-5, with D possibly being TRBD1 (5 bases). CDR3 length equals 13 residues. V dropped 7 bases and J dropped 0 bases, with 9 bases sitting between them. Germline CDR1 reads LGHNT; CDR2 reads FRNRAP. As DNA, the CDR3 is TGTGCTAGTGCGACAGAAGCTAACTATGGCTACACCTTC. Translation gives CASATEANYGYTF. The full variable domain, with the rest looked up from reference TRBV12-5 and TRBJ1-2, is DARVTQTPRHKVTEMGQEVTMRCQPILGHNTVFWYRQTMMQGLELLAYFRNRAPLDDSGMPKDRFSAEMPDATLATLKIQPSEPRDSAVYFCASATEANYGYTFGSGTRLTVV.

This clone was picked up one time. The J gene is TRBJ1-3, the V gene TRBV9; D is perhaps TRBD1 (5 bases). The CDR3 runs 15 residues. Trimming removed 3 bases at V and 0 bases at J, with 10 bases between. Germline CDR1 reads SGDLS; CDR2 reads YYNGEE. The chain's CDR3 is CASSASGISGNTIYF. DNA of the CDR3: TGTGCCAGCAGCGCCTCAGGGATCTCTGGAAACACCATATATTTT. The variable domain in full, with the rest retrieved from reference TRBV9 and TRBJ1-3, is DSGVTQTPKHLITATGQRVTLRCSPRSGDLSVYWYQQSLDQGLQFLIQYYNGEERAKGNILERFSAQQFPDLHSELNLSSLELGDSALYFCASSASGISGNTIYFGEGSWLTVV.

This chain joins TRBV29-1 and TRBJ1-3; no clear D gene. This CDR3 is built from 14 residues. The germline V gene has CDR1 SQVTM and CDR2 ANQGSEA. Trimming shortened V by 4 bases and J by 0 bases, and 10 bases separated the two germline ends. CDR3 nucleotides: TGCAGCGTTGGAGCAGCAAGCTCTGGAAACACCATATATTTT. Translation: CSVGAASSGNTIYF.

This chain connects TRBV4-3 to TRBJ1-1, with D possibly matching TRBD1 (5 bases). This CDR3 has 14 residues. Trimming stripped 4 bases from V and 0 bases from J, with 9 bases between. The germline V gene encodes CDR1 LGHNA and CDR2 YSLEER. The CDR3 reads CASSPGQLNTEAFF. DNA for the CDR3: TGCGCCAGCAGCCCTGGACAACTGAACACTGAAGCTTTCTTT.

The chain uses TRBV4-1 and TRBJ1-3; D may be TRBD1 (6 bases). This CDR3 is built from 15 residues. The V end lost 2 bases, the J end lost 2 bases, and 10 bases lay between the germline ends. In germline, CDR1 is MGHRA, CDR2 YSYEKL. The CDR3 spells CASSQTGTPGNTIYF. CDR3 nucleotide sequence: TGCGCCAGCAGCCAAACCGGGACACCTGGAAACACCATATATTTT.

This chain links TRBV7-6 with TRBJ2-5; TRBD1 matches at 7 bases. This CDR3 spans 17 amino acids. The germline gives CDR1 SGHVS, CDR2 FNYEAQ. J gave up 5 bases and V 3 bases, and 15 bases lay outside the gene matches. In DNA form, the CDR3 reads TGTGCCAGCAGCTTGACCACAGGGGAAGGGTCGTGGGAGACCCAGTACTTC. This translates into CASSLTTGEGSWETQYF.

This sequence joins TRBV19 and TRBJ1-1, with D perhaps TRBD1 (5 bases). The CDR3 runs 13 residues. Germline CDR1 is LNHDA and CDR2 is SQIVND (reference sequence). Trimming stripped 10 bases from V and 4 bases from J, with 16 bases between. CDR3 DNA: TGTGCCACCGGGACGGGCCGATCCACTGAAGCTTTCTTT. Translation gives CATGTGRSTEAFF.

V and J are TRBV13 and TRBJ1-5; possible D gene TRBD1, 5 bases. The germline V and J ends were trimmed by 3 bases and 7 bases, with 16 bases remaining between them. Looked up from germline, CDR1 is PRHDT and CDR2 is FYEKMQ (reference sequence). The CDR3 runs 15 residues. The CDR3 DNA reads as TGTGCCAGCAGCTTCAAAGGGGAGGGTGACCAGCCCCAGCATTTT. Translation gives CASSFKGEGDQPQHF.

The V and J genes are TRBV19 and TRBJ2-7, with 8 positions matching TRBD1. Germline V gene data show CDR1 as LNHDA and CDR2 as SQIVND (reference sequence). The CDR3 is 12 amino acids. Trimming removed 4 bases from V and 10 bases from J; junction bases left unmatched: 6. The DNA of the CDR3 is TGTGCCAGTAGTACCCGAACAGGGGGTCAGTACTTC. It yields the protein CASSTRTGGQYF.

This clone was counted between two and nine times. The chain uses TRBV11-3 and TRBJ1-2; 9 bases align to TRBD1. Per the germline V gene, CDR1 is SGHNT and CDR2 is YENEEA. The CDR3 is 14 residues long. The junction had 7 bases not matched to a gene; V was cut back by 5 bases and J by 6 bases. The CDR3 DNA reads as TGTGCCAGCAGCCGTAGGGACAGGGCGGATGGCTACACCTTC. Encoded protein: CASSRRDRADGYTF.

The rearrangement uses TRBV11-3 and TRBJ2-3, with unresolved D. V was shortened by 3 bases and J by 0 bases, with 10 bases between the two germline ends. The CDR3 consists of 15 residues. In germline, CDR1 is SGHNT, CDR2 YENEEA. For the CDR3, the DNA is TGTGCCAGCAGCTTTGGTAGTTTTAGCACAGATACGCAGTATTTT. The encoded protein is CASSFGSFSTDTQYF.

This chain joins TRBV27 and TRBJ1-2; D gene unclear. Trimming took 2 bases from V and 1 from J, leaving 5 bases between them. Germline assignment: CDR1 MNHEY and CDR2 SMNVEV (reference sequence). CDR3 length equals 13 residues. The chain's CDR3 is CASSLNSNYGYTF. For the CDR3, the DNA is TGTGCCAGCAGTTTAAACAGTAACTATGGCTACACCTTC.

The chain combines TRBV9 with TRBJ1-2; 7 bases match TRBD1. J lost 4 bases, V lost 0 bases, and 3 bases had no gene match. The germline V gene has CDR1 SGDLS and CDR2 YYNGEE. The CDR3 covers 14 residues. The CDR3 reads CASSVGGGGYGYTF. CDR3 in DNA: TGTGCCAGCAGCGTAGGAGGGGGCGGCTATGGCTACACCTTC.

This clone was picked up a small number of times. The genes are TRBV7-2 and TRBJ2-5, with 7 bases matching TRBD2. Unmatched junction bases numbered 17, after V lost 5 bases and J lost 2 bases. There are 18 residues in the CDR3. Germline assignment: CDR1 SGHTA and CDR2 FQGNSA. The CDR3 bases are TGTGCCAGCAGCCCCCACGGCGGCCTAGCGCGGGGGCAAGAGACCCAGTACTTC. It yields the protein CASSPHGGLARGQETQYF.

This clone was detected only a few times. The CDR3 here is CASRFGDRKDQPQHF. For the CDR3, the DNA is TGCGCCAGCAGGTTTGGCGACAGAAAGGATCAGCCCCAGCATTTT. The genes are TRBV5-1 and TRBJ1-5, with D possibly matching TRBD1 (5 bases). This CDR3 is built from 15 residues. Germline values: CDR1 SGHRS, CDR2 YFSETQ. The V end was cut by 5 bases, the J end by 5 bases, with 17 bases between.

The V gene is TRBV19, the J gene TRBJ1-6; D remains unclear. CDR1 and CDR2 (germline): LNHDA, SQIVND (reference sequence). The CDR3 has 13 amino acids. The ends were cut back, 7 bases at V and 9 bases at J, with 13 bases in the middle. The CDR3 nucleotides are TGTGCCAGTAATAGGCAGGAAGGTTCACCCCTCCACTTT. Protein: CASNRQEGSPLHF.

The chain couples TRBV29-1 to TRBJ1-1, with 9 bases matching TRBD1. The CDR3 covers 12 residues. The junction had 5 bases not matched to a gene; V was cut back by 7 bases and J by 5 bases. Germline CDR1 is SQVTM and CDR2 is ANQGSEA. For the CDR3, the DNA is TGCAGCGGTGGGGACAGGGTGACTGAAGCTTTCTTT. Translating it yields CSGGDRVTEAFF.

A note on this clone: Other DNA sequences in this specimen translate into the identical CDR3. The chain has TRBV30 and TRBJ2-6; D ambiguous. V was shortened by 5 bases and J by 1 base, with 3 bases between the two germline ends. Germline V lookup: CDR1 GTSNPN, CDR2 SVGIG (reference sequence). The length of the CDR3 is 12 residues. CDR3 region: CAWRSGANVLTF. The CDR3 bases are TGTGCCTGGCGTTCTGGGGCCAACGTCCTGACTTTC.

The V gene is TRBV7-2, the J gene TRBJ1-2; no reliable D call. This CDR3 contains 15 residues. Trimming left V 2 bases short and J 7 bases short, with 17 bases between. The V gene's germline CDR1 is SGHTA and CDR2 FQGNSA. CDR3 coding DNA: TGTGCCAGCAGCTTATTTATATTTATGGGTGGTGGCTACACCTTC. Amino acids: CASSLFIFMGGGYTF.

Details on this clone: The sample carries other DNA sequences with the same CDR3. V is TRBV18 and J is TRBJ2-7, with 7 bases lining up with TRBD1. Germline values: CDR1 KGHSH, CDR2 LQKENI. V lost 6 bases and J lost 2; bases outside the gene matches: 7. The CDR3 spans 14 residues. This CDR3 is CASSPRQGPYEQYF. The CDR3 DNA reads as TGTGCCAGCTCTCCCCGACAGGGTCCCTACGAGCAGTACTTC.

Only one count was recorded for this clone. This rearrangement joins TRBV5-1 to TRBJ2-5, with D possibly matching TRBD1 (6 bases). Per the germline V gene, CDR1 is SGHRS and CDR2 is YFSETQ. This CDR3 region has 13 residues. Trimming removed 4 bases from V and 4 bases from J, with 11 bases in between. CDR3 amino acids: CASSQGGAETQYF. CDR3 DNA sequence: TGCGCCAGCAGCCAAGGGGGTGCAGAGACCCAGTACTTC.

This chain's CDR3 is CASSKSPASEQYF. CDR3 nucleotides: TGTGCCAGCAGTAAGAGTCCAGCGAGCGAGCAGTACTTC. The rearrangement uses TRBV27 and TRBJ2-7; D is uncertain. Trimming cost V 5 bases and J 6 bases, with 14 bases left between them. Germline CDR1 reads MNHEY; CDR2 reads SMNVEV (reference sequence). The CDR3 loop spans 13 amino acids.

The V gene is TRBV5-1, the J gene TRBJ2-2; 7 positions agree with TRBD2. The CDR3 covers 14 residues. V was clipped by 4 bases and J by 3 bases; unmatched bases: 3. Looked up from germline, CDR1 is SGHRS and CDR2 is YFSETQ. For the CDR3, the DNA is TGCGCCAGCAGCGCGGCGGGAGACACCGGGGAGCTGTTTTTT. Amino acid sequence: CASSAAGDTGELFF.

The J gene is TRBJ1-1, the V gene TRBV7-9, with D possibly being TRBD1 (6 bases). Trimming shortened V by 3 bases and J by 2 bases, and 10 bases separated the two germline ends. This CDR3 has 14 amino acids. Per germline, CDR1 SEHNR and CDR2 FQNEAQ (reference sequence). CDR3 bases: TGTGCCAGCAGCTTGACAGGCATAAACACTGAAGCTTTCTTT. Protein: CASSLTGINTEAFF. Filled out from reference TRBV7-9 and TRBJ1-1, the complete variable domain reads DTGVSQNPRHKITKRGQNVTFRCDPISEHNRLYWYRQTLGQGPEFLTYFQNEAQLEKSRLLSDRFSAERPKGSFSTLEIQRTEQGDSAMYLCASSLTGINTEAFFGQGTRLTVV.

The chain combines TRBV5-1 with TRBJ2-7; D call uncertain. The CDR3 loop spans 18 amino acids. CDR1 SGHRS and CDR2 YFSETQ come from the germline V gene. Trimming took off 2 bases at V and 3 bases at J, with 24 bases between the two ends. CDR3 coding DNA: TGCGCCAGCAGCTTCGACTCCCACGCCTTTCCGACCAACTACGAGCAGTACTTC. Encoded protein: CASSFDSHAFPTNYEQYF.